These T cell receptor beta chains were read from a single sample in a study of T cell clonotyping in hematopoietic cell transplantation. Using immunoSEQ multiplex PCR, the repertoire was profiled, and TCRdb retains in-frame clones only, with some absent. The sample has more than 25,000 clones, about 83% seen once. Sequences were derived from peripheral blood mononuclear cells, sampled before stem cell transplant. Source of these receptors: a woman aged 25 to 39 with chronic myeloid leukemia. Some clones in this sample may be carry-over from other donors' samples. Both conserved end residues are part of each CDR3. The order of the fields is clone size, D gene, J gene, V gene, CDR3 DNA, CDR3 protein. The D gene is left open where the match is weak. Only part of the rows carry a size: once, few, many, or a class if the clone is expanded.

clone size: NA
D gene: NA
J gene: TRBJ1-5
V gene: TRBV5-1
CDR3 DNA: TGCGCCAGCAGCTTGGGAACAGGAAATCAGCCCCAGCATTTT
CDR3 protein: CASSLGTGNQPQHF

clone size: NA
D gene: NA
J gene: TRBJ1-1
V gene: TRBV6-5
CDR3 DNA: TGTGCCAGCAGTTACTCTATTGCCCGGAGAGCTGAAGCTTTCTTT
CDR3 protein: CASSYSIARRAEAFF

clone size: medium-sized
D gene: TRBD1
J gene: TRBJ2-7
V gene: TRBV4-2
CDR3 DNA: TGTGCCAGCAGCCAAGGGACAGGGGGCTCCTACGAGCAGTACTTC
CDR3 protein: CASSQGTGGSYEQYF

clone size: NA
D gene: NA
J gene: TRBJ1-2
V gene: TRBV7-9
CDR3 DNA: TGTGCCAGCACCAGAGACAGGCCCCCGTACACCTTC
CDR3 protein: CASTRDRPPYTF

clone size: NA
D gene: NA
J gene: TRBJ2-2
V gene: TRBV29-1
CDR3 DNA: TGCAGCGTTCAGGGCACCGGGGAGCTGTTTTTT
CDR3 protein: CSVQGTGELFF

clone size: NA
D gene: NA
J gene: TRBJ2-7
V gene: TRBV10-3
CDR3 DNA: TGTGCCATCAGACAGGGTCCGGAATACGAGCAGTACTTC
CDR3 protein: CAIRQGPEYEQYF

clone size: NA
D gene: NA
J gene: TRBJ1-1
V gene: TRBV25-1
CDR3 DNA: TGTGCCAGCAGTGAAAGGGTGACCACTGAAGCTTTCTTT
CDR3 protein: CASSERVTTEAFF

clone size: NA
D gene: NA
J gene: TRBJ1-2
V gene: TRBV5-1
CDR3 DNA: TGCGCCAGCAGCTTGGCACCAGGTGCCTTTAACTATGGCTACACCTTC
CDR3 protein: CASSLAPGAFNYGYTF

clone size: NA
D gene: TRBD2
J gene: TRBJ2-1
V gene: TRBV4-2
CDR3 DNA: TGTGCCAGCAGCCAACCCAGCGGGGGGCGTTACAATGAGCAGTTCTTC
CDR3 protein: CASSQPSGGRYNEQFF

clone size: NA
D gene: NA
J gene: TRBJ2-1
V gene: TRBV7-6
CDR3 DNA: TGTGCCAGCAGCAGTGGTTCCTTGAGCTCCTACAATGAGCAGTTCTTC
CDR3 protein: CASSSGSLSSYNEQFF

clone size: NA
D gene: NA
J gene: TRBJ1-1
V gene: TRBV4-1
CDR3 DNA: TGCGCCAGCAGCCATGACAAGGAGGGGACTGAAGCTTTCTTT
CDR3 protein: CASSHDKEGTEAFF

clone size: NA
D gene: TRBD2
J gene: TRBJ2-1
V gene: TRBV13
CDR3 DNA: TGTGCCAGCAGCTTAGTCTCTAGCGGGGGAATCAATGAGCAGTTCTTC
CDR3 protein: CASSLVSSGGINEQFF

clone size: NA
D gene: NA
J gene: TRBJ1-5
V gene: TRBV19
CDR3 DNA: TGTGCCAGTAGTGCGGGGGCCAATCAGCCCCAGCATTTT
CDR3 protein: CASSAGANQPQHF

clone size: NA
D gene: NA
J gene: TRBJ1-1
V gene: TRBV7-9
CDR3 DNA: TGTGCCAGCGGGGGGCGCTGGACTGAAGCTTTCTTT
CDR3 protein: CASGGRWTEAFF

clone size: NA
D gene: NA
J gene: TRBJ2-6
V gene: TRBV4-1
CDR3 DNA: TGCGCCAGCAGCCAAGAGACAGCTAGCTCTGGGGCCAACGTCCTGACTTTC
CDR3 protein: CASSQETASSGANVLTF

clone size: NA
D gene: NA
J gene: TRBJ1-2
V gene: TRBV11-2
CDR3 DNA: TGTGCCAGCAGCTTAGTACAGGGATGGAACTATGGCTACACCTTC
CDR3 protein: CASSLVQGWNYGYTF

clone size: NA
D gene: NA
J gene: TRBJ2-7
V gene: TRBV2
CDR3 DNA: TGTGCCAGCAGTGAAGAACCAACAGGGTCGACCTACGAGCAGTACTTC
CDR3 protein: CASSEEPTGSTYEQYF

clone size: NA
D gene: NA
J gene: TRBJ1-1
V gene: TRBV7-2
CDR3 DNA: TGTGCCAGCAGCCACCCGGAGAGCGGGAGGTTTGAAGCTTTCTTT
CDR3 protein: CASSHPESGRFEAFF

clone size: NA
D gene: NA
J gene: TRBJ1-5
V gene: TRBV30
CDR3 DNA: TGTGCCTGGAGTGTACATCTAGGAACGGGGCCCCAGCATTTT
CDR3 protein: CAWSVHLGTGPQHF

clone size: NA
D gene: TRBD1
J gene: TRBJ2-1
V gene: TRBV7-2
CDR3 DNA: TGTGCCAGCAGCTTCCGGACAGGGGGCAATGAGCAGTTCTTC
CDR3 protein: CASSFRTGGNEQFF

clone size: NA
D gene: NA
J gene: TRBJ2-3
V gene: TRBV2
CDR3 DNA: TGTGCCAGCAGTGATTCTTGGCGGGGCCGCACAGATACGCAGTATTTT
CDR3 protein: CASSDSWRGRTDTQYF

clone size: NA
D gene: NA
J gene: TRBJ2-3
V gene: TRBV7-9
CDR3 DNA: TGTGCCAGCAGCTTGACCCTGGTTGGCACAGATACGCAGTATTTT
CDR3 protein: CASSLTLVGTDTQYF

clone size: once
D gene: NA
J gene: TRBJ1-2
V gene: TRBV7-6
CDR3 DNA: TGTGCCAGCAGCTCGGGTGTGGGTGGCTACACCTTC
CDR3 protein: CASSSGVGGYTF

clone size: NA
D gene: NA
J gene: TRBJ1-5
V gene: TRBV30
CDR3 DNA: TGTGCTGCGGGTCGGGGCAATCAGCCCCAGCATTTT
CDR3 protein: CAAGRGNQPQHF

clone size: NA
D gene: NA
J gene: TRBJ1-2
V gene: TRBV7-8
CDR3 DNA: TGTGCCAGCAGCCCTCTTGGTGGCGGTTCTAACTATGGCTACACCTTC
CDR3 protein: CASSPLGGGSNYGYTF

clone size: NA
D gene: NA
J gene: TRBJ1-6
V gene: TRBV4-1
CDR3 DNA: TGCGCCAGCAGCCAAGATTTAGATTCACCCCTCCACTTT
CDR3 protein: CASSQDLDSPLHF

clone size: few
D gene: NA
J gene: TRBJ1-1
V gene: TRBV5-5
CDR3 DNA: TGTGCCAGCAGCTCAGACATCTGGAACACTGAAGCTTTCTTT
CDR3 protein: CASSSDIWNTEAFF

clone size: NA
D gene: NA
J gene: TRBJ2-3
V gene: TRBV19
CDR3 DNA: TGTGCCAGTAGTATTCAGGGGGGAAAGGGAGATACGCAGTATTTT
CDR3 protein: CASSIQGGKGDTQYF

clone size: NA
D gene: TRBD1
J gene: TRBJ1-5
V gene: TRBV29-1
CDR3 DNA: TGCAGCGTTTACATTGGGGGACAGGGGGGCCAGCCCCAGCATTTT
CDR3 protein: CSVYIGGQGGQPQHF

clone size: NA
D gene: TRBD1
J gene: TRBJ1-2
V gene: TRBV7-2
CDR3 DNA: TGTGCCAGCAGCCCCCACGACAGGGGGAGTCTTGGCTACACCTTC
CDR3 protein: CASSPHDRGSLGYTF